What follows are 22 T cell receptor beta chains derived from one specimen sequenced in a study of T cells in women clearing cervical HPV infection. Here immunoSEQ multiplex PCR was the method, and the copy in TCRdb shows in-frame clones only, minus some. Its listing shows 20,000 to 25,000 clones. Sample: blood buffy coat. The receptor set was obtained from a woman aged 18 to 75 with a cervical HPV16 infection that either progressed to CIN3+ or cleared (not recorded which).

With regard to this clone: The read ends 3 residues before the CDR3 terminus; that terminus is restored from the germline J gene. The V and J genes are TRBV10-3 and TRBJ2-7; TRBD1 is a possible D gene (6 bases). Per germline, CDR1 ENHRY and CDR2 SYGVKD. The CDR3 sequence is 12 residues long. Trimming cost V 10 bases and J 4 bases, with 14 bases left between them. Partial CDR3 DNA: TGTGCCACAACAGGGAGTGGTTACGAG. Amino acids: CATTGSGYE. The whole CDR3 region reads CATTGSGYEQYF.

Points on this clone: The read terminates 3 residues before the CDR3 end, so the remaining end is supplied by the germline J gene. V gene TRBV5-1 combines with J gene TRBJ1-1; D remains unclear. The CDR3 extends over 14 amino acids. Germline V lookup: CDR1 SGHRS, CDR2 YFSETQ. V gave up 2 bases and J gave up 1 base, with 9 bases separating them. The CDR3 region is CASSFKSTNTEAFF. The part of the CDR3 DNA that was read is TGCGCCAGCAGCTTCAAGAGCACGAACACTGAA. Full variable domain (missing parts from reference TRBV5-1 and TRBJ1-1): KAGVTQTPRYLIKTRGQQVTLSCSPISGHRSVSWYQQTPGQGLQFLFEYFSETQRNKGNFPGRFSGRQFSNSRSEMNVSTLELGDSALYLCASSFKSTNTEAFFGQGTRLTVV.

As for this clone: Read data end 3 residues before the CDR3 end; the end is taken from the germline J gene. The rearrangement links TRBV2 to TRBJ2-2, with D maybe TRBD1 (6 bases). Germline V lookup: CDR1 SNHLY, CDR2 FYNNEI. V gave up 8 bases and J gave up 4 bases, with 23 bases separating them. CDR3 size: 17 residues. The covered CDR3 bases are TGTGCCAGCGAACAGGGAGCTCGAGGTCCCACCACCGGGGAG. This sequence encodes CASEQGARGPTTGE. In full, the CDR3 reads CASEQGARGPTTGELFF.

A remark on this clone: The CDR3 end is not reached by the read, which stops 3 residues before it; the germline J gene fills it in. The chain links TRBV19 to TRBJ2-1; TRBD1 agrees at 9 bases. The germline V gene has CDR1 LNHDA and CDR2 SQIVND (reference sequence). This CDR3 is 16 amino acids long. V dropped 5 bases and J dropped 2; count of bases not matched to a gene: 7. This chain's CDR3 is CASSGTGTGPYNEQFF. The CDR3 DNA, read in part, is TGTGCCAGTAGTGGGACCGGGACAGGGCCCTACAATGAG. Together with reference TRBV19 and TRBJ2-1, the CDR3 gives the full variable domain: DGGITQSPKYLFRKEGQNVTLSCEQNLNHDAMYWYRQDPGQGLRLIYYSQIVNDFQKGDIAEGYSVSREKKESFPLTVTSAQKNPTAFYLCASSGTGTGPYNEQFFGPGTRLTVL.

A remark on this clone: The read stops 3 residues short of the end of the CDR3; the missing end is completed from the germline J gene. The gene calls are TRBV19 and TRBJ1-4; TRBD1 agrees at 8 bases. This CDR3 comprises 15 residues. From germline, CDR1 is LNHDA and CDR2 SQIVND (reference sequence). Incomplete CDR3 DNA: TGTGCCAGTAGTAAGACAGGGGCTTGGAGCTCACCA. Translated: CASSKTGAWSSP. The whole CDR3 sequence is CASSKTGAWSSPLFF.

About this clone itself: The CDR3 extends 3 residues past the end of the read, so its final part is completed from the germline J gene. V usage is TRBV5-1 and J usage is TRBJ2-7; 9 nucleotides align to TRBD1. The CDR3 consists of 16 residues. Germline CDR1 and CDR2: SGHRS and YFSETQ. With 0 bases clipped from V and 1 base from J, the junction kept 5 bases outside the gene matches. CDR3 in amino acids: CASSLEGTGQSYEQYF. The sequenced part of the CDR3 DNA is TGCGCCAGCAGCTTGGAGGGGACAGGGCAATCCTACGAG. Full variable domain (remainder filled in from reference TRBV5-1 and TRBJ2-7): KAGVTQTPRYLIKTRGQQVTLSCSPISGHRSVSWYQQTPGQGLQFLFEYFSETQRNKGNFPGRFSGRQFSNSRSEMNVSTLELGDSALYLCASSLEGTGQSYEQYFGPGTRLTVT.

In the case of this clone: Read coverage stops 3 residues before the CDR3 terminus; the germline J gene supplies the remainder. The chain combines TRBV18 with TRBJ2-2; the D is unclear. Germline assignment: CDR1 KGHSH and CDR2 LQKENI. The CDR3 has 15 residues. CDR3 bases read: TGTGCCAGCTCACCACCGCATCTAACTAATGAAAAG. Amino acid sequence: CASSPPHLTNEK. The full CDR3 protein is CASSPPHLTNEKLFF.

CDR3 sequence reads: CASSPRGIWSNQPQHF. CDR3 DNA (partial): TGTGCCAGCAGTCCCAGGGGCATTTGGAGCAATCAGCCC. This sequence joins TRBV28 and TRBJ1-5; the D gene is possibly TRBD1 (6 bases). The read falls 3 residues short of the CDR3 end, and the missing part is taken from the germline J gene. Germline CDR1 reads MDHEN; CDR2 reads SYDVKM. Trimming took 5 bases from V and 1 from J, leaving 15 bases between them. The CDR3 covers 16 residues.

Turning to this clone: The read is 3 residues too short to cover the CDR3 end, so that end is filled in from the germline J gene. The chain combines TRBV7-3 with TRBJ2-2; the D is unclear. V lost 5 bases, J lost 7 bases, and 14 bases lay in between. This CDR3 contains 14 residues. Per germline, CDR1 SGHTA and CDR2 FQGTGA. The CDR3 DNA, read in part, is TGTGCCAGCAGCCCCCCCGGGTCGGGCGGGGAG. The encoded protein is CASSPPGSGGE. From start to end, the CDR3 is CASSPPGSGGELFF. Together with reference TRBV7-3 and TRBJ2-2, the CDR3 gives the full variable domain: GAGVSQTPSNKVTEKGKYVELRCDPISGHTALYWYRQSLGQGPEFLIYFQGTGAADDSGLPNDRFFAVRPEGSVSTLKIQRTERGDSAVYLCASSPPGSGGELFFGEGSRLTVL.

The CDR3 is CASTGGSGGQETQYF. The DNA read from the CDR3 is TGTGCCAGCACTGGAGGTAGCGGGGGACAAGAGACG. The chain uses TRBV2 and TRBJ2-3, with TRBD2 matching 9 bases. The CDR3 goes on 3 residues after the read ends, and that part is filled in from the germline J gene. Per germline, CDR1 SNHLY and CDR2 FYNNEI. The CDR3 loop spans 15 amino acids.

Notes on this clone: Read coverage stops 3 residues before the CDR3 terminus; the germline J gene supplies the remainder. The rearrangement uses TRBV18 and TRBJ2-1; 8 nucleotides align to TRBD2. Germline CDR1 reads KGHSH; CDR2 reads LQKENI. The CDR3 is made up of 14 amino acids. V gave up 1 base and J gave up 8 bases; unmatched junction bases: 4. The part of the CDR3 DNA that was read is TGTGCCAGCTCACCACAAGCGGGAGACCATGAG. It translates to CASSPQAGDHE. The entire CDR3 sequence reads CASSPQAGDHEQFF.

With respect to this clone: The read falls 3 residues short of the CDR3 end, and the missing part is taken from the germline J gene. This sequence joins TRBV19 and TRBJ2-3; 9 positions agree with TRBD2. The germline V gene has CDR1 LNHDA and CDR2 SQIVND (reference sequence). Germline trimming cut 7 bases from V and 6 bases from J; bases unmatched to any gene: 11. CDR3 size: 15 residues. The CDR3 here is CASKWQASGADTQYF. The sequenced part of the CDR3 DNA is TGTGCCAGTAAGTGGCAGGCTAGCGGGGCCGATACG.

Turning to this clone: The CDR3 end falls 3 residues outside the read, so it is completed with the germline J gene. The gene calls are TRBV5-1 and TRBJ1-2, with D tentatively TRBD1 (5 bases). Between the trimmed V and J ends, which lost 6 bases and 6 bases, there was a span of 12 bases. Germline CDR1 is SGHRS and CDR2 is YFSETQ. The CDR3 extends over 12 amino acids. The sequenced part of the CDR3 DNA is TGCGCCAGCACCCTACCGGGGGATGGC. Translation gives CASTLPGDG. The full CDR3 reads CASTLPGDGYTF.

The sequenced part of the CDR3 DNA is TGCGCCAGCAGCTTAGGACCGGGACAGTCCAACGGGGAGACC. The encoded protein is CASSLGPGQSNGET. The CDR3, in full, reads CASSLGPGQSNGETQYF. The chain combines TRBV5-1 with TRBJ2-5; 7 nucleotides align to TRBD1. The read ends 3 residues before the CDR3 terminus; that terminus is restored from the germline J gene. V trimming: 2 bases; J trimming: 5 bases; junction bases outside the gene matches: 15. The CDR3 is 17 residues long. Germline CDR1 reads SGHRS; CDR2 reads YFSETQ.

Notes on this clone: The read terminates 3 residues ahead of where the CDR3 ends, so the germline J gene completes it. V usage is TRBV29-1 and J usage is TRBJ1-1; D might be TRBD1 (5 bases). The CDR3 length is 13 residues. In germline, CDR1 is SQVTM, CDR2 ANQGSEA. The CDR3 spells CSADSGYTDTAFF. The part of the CDR3 DNA that was read is TGCAGCGCCGACAGCGGGTACACAGATACG.

As concerns this clone: The read falls 3 residues short of the CDR3 end, and the missing part is taken from the germline J gene. The chain is built from TRBV20-1 and TRBJ2-3; D may be TRBD1 (5 bases). CDR1 and CDR2 (germline): DFQATT, SNEGSKA (reference sequence). Deletions cut 5 bases from V and 2 bases from J, with 14 bases between. The CDR3 consists of 14 residues. This CDR3 is CSAPFIGATDTQYF. The part of the CDR3 DNA that was read is TGCAGTGCTCCTTTTATAGGGGCCACAGATACG.

On this clone: The CDR3 end lies 3 residues beyond the end of the read and is filled in from the germline J gene. The chain couples TRBV28 to TRBJ1-5; 7 bases are a match to TRBD1. The CDR3 spans 14 residues. CDR1 and CDR2 from the germline V gene are MDHEN and SYDVKM. V shed 6 bases and J 3 bases; nucleotides not matched to a gene: 5. CDR3 DNA, as far as it was read: TGTGCCAGCAGCTCGACAGGGAACAATCAGCCC. Protein product: CASSSTGNNQP. The whole CDR3 reads CASSSTGNNQPQHF.

With regard to this clone: Read data end 3 residues before the CDR3 end; the end is taken from the germline J gene. The chain carries TRBV19 and TRBJ1-2; TRBD1 is a possible D gene (5 bases). This CDR3 contains 15 residues. CDR1 is LNHDA and CDR2 is SQIVND in the germline V gene (reference sequence). The CDR3 spells CASSIRGTALNDYTF. The sequenced part of the CDR3 DNA is TGTGCCAGTAGTATACGGGGGACGGCCCTAAATGAC.

Note on this clone: Sequencing ends 3 residues short of the CDR3 end; the germline J gene provides the rest. The V call is TRBV30, the J call TRBJ2-5, with a possible D match to TRBD2 (6 bases). This CDR3 is built from 14 residues. CDR1 GTSNPN and CDR2 SVGIG come from the germline V gene (reference sequence). V was trimmed by 0 bases and J by 1 base, leaving 9 bases between them. The CDR3 spells CAWSVGGSQETQYF. The sequenced part of the CDR3 DNA is TGTGCCTGGAGTGTGGGGGGTTCCCAAGAGACC.

A remark on this clone: The DNA ends 3 residues before the CDR3 does, and the rest of the CDR3 is filled in from the germline J gene. The rearrangement links TRBV7-8 to TRBJ2-7, with D unresolved. With 0 bases removed from V and 3 bases from J, the gap between germline ends came to 6 bases. Germline V gene data show CDR1 as SGHVS and CDR2 as FQNEAQ. This CDR3 is built from 13 residues. Incomplete CDR3 DNA: TGTGCCAGCAGCTTAGCCCCTATCTACGAG. It translates to CASSLAPIYE. The full-length CDR3 reads as CASSLAPIYEQYF.

Comments on this clone: Read data end 3 residues before the CDR3 end; the end is taken from the germline J gene. The gene calls are TRBV7-7 and TRBJ1-3, with 7 positions matching TRBD1. CDR3 length equals 15 residues. Germline CDR1 is SSHAT and CDR2 is FNYEAQ (reference sequence). V dropped 4 bases and J dropped 3; count of bases not matched to a gene: 6. Incomplete CDR3 DNA: TGTGCCAGCAGCTCCGGGACAGCTTATGGAAACACC. Its translation: CASSSGTAYGNT. The CDR3 reads in full as CASSSGTAYGNTIYF.

Remarks on this clone: The read ends 3 residues before the CDR3 terminus; that terminus is restored from the germline J gene. The gene calls are TRBV7-2 and TRBJ2-7; 8 positions match TRBD1. In germline, CDR1 is SGHTA, CDR2 FQGNSA. The length of the CDR3 is 13 residues. V lost 2 bases, J lost 6 bases, and 3 bases stayed unmatched. The CDR3 spells CASSLNTGGEQYF. Partial CDR3 DNA: TGTGCCAGCAGCTTAAATACAGGGGGCGAG.